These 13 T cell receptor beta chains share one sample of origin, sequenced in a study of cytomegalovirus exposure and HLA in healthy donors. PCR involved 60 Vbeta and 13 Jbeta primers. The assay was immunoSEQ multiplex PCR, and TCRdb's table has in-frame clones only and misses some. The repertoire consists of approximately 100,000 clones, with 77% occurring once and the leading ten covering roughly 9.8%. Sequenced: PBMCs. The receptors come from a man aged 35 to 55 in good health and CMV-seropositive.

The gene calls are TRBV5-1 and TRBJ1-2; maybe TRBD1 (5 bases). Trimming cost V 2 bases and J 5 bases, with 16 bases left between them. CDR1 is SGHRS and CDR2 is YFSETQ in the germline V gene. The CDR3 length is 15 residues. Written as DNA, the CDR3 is TGCGCCAGCAGCTTTACACGACAGAGCCGGTATGGCTACACCTTC. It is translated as CASSFTRQSRYGYTF.

The CDR3 region has the DNA TGTGCCAGCAGCCCCCAGACGGGTACCGCTAATTCACCCCTCCACTTT. It encodes CASSPQTGTANSPLHF. The V gene is TRBV7-9, the J gene TRBJ1-6; D gene ambiguous. V lost 5 bases and J lost 6, with 17 bases in between. Germline CDR1 and CDR2: SEHNR and FQNEAQ (reference sequence). This CDR3 comprises 16 residues.

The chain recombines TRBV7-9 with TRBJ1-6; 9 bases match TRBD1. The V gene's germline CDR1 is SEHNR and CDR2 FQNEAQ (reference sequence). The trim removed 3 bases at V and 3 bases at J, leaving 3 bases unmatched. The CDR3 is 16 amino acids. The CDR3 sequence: CASSLWTGVYNSPLHF. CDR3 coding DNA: TGTGCCAGCAGCTTGTGGACAGGGGTCTATAATTCACCCCTCCACTTT.

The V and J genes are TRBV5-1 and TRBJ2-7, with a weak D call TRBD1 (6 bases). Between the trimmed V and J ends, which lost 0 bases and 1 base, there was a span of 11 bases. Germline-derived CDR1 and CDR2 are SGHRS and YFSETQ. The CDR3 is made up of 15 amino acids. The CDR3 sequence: CASSLVTDSSYEQYF. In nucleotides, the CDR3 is TGCGCCAGCAGCTTGGTTACGGACAGTTCCTACGAGCAGTACTTC.

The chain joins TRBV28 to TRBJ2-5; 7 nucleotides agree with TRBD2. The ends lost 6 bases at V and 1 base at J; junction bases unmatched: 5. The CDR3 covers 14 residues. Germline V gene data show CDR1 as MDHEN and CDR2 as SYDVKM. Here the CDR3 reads CASRKRGLQETQYF. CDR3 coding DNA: TGTGCCAGCAGGAAGCGGGGCCTCCAAGAGACCCAGTACTTC. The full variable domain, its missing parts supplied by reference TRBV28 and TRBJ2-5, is DVKVTQSSRYLVKRTGEKVFLECVQDMDHENMFWYRQDPGLGLRLIYFSYDVKMKEKGDIPEGYSVSREKKERFSLILESASTNQTSMYLCASRKRGLQETQYFGPGTRLLVL.

This chain's CDR3 is CASSRGSGVNEQFF. In DNA form, the CDR3 reads TGTGCCAGCAGCAGGGGTAGCGGGGTAAATGAGCAGTTCTTC. The rearrangement links TRBV11-2 to TRBJ2-1; 8 positions match TRBD2. There are 14 residues in the CDR3. Germline CDR1 is SGHAT and CDR2 is FQNNGV. Trimming removed 5 bases from V and 7 bases from J; junction bases left unmatched: 7.

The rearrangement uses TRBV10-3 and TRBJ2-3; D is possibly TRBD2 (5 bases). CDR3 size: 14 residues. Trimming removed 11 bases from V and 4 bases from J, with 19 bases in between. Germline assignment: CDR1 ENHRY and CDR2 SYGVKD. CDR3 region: CAHSRNSEADTQYF. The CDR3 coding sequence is TGTGCCCATTCCCGTAATAGCGAGGCAGATACGCAGTATTTT.

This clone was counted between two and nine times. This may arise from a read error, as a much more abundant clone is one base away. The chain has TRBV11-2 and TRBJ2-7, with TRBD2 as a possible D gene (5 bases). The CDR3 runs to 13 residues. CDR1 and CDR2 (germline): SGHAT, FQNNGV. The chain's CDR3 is CASSQGLTYDQYF. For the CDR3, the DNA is TGTGCCAGCAGCCAAGGACTCACCTACGACCAGTACTTC.

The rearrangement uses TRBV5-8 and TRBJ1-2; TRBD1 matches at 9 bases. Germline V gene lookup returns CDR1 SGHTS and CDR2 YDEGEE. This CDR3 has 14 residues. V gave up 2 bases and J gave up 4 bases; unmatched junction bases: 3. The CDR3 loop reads CASSFLGQGYGYTF. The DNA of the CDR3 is TGTGCCAGCAGCTTTCTGGGACAGGGCTATGGCTACACCTTC.

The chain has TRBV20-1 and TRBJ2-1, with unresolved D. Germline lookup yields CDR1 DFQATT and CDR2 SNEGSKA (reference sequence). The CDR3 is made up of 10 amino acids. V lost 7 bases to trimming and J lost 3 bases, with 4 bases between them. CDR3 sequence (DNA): TGCAGTGTCCTCTACAATGAGCAGTTCTTC. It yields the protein CSVLYNEQFF.

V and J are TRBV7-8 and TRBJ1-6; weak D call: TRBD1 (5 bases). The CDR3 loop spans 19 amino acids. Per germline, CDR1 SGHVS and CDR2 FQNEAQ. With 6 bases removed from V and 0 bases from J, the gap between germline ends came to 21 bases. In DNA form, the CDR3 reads TGTGCCAGCAGTTTTCAGGGTCCCCGAGAGTTCTCCTATAATTCACCCCTCCACTTT. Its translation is CASSFQGPREFSYNSPLHF. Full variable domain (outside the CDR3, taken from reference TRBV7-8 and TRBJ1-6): GAGVSQSPRYKVAKRGQDVALRCDPISGHVSLFWYQQALGQGPEFLTYFQNEAQLDKSGLPSDRFFAERPEGSVSTLKIQRTQQEDSAVYLCASSFQGPREFSYNSPLHFGNGTRLTVT.

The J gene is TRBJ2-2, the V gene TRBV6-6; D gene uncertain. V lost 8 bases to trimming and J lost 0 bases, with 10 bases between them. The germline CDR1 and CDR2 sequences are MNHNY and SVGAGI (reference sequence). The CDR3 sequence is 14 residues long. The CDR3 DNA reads TGTGCCAGCTTCGGAGCCCCGAACACCGGGGAGCTGTTTTTT. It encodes CASFGAPNTGELFF.

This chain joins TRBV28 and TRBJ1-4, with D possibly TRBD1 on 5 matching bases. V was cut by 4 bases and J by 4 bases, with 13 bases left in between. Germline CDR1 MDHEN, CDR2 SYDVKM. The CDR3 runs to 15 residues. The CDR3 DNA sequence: TGTGCCAGCAGTTCCCGGGGGATGTATAATGAAAAACTGTTTTTT. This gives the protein CASSSRGMYNEKLFF.